These T cell receptor beta chains were read from a single sample in a study of a mutant IDH1 vaccine in newly diagnosed glioma. TCRdb's copy holds only in-frame clones and misses some; the assay was immunoSEQ multiplex PCR. The table records about 44,000 clones, around 93% of them present only once. These receptors' targets are unknown. The source material was PBMCs, sampled from a glioma patient whose treatment included an IDH1 peptide vaccine. Receptor source: a man aged 45-65 years with glioma. Both conserved end residues are part of each CDR3. D genes are given only for firm matches. Clone size appears in some rows only: once, few, many, or a class for an expanded clone.

V: TRBV5-1
J: TRBJ1-4
size: -
length: 14
D: -
DNA: TGCGCCAGCAGCTTACTTGCAACTAATGAAAAACTGTTTTTT
CDR3: CASSLLATNEKLFF

V: TRBV4-1
J: TRBJ2-3
size: -
length: 15
D: -
DNA: TGCGCCAGCAGCCAAGAACGGGCAGCGTTAGATACGCAGTATTTT
CDR3: CASSQERAALDTQYF

V: TRBV29-1
J: TRBJ2-7
size: -
length: 13
D: -
DNA: TGCAGCGGGACGGACTCGGCCTCCTACGAGCAGTACTTC
CDR3: CSGTDSASYEQYF

V: TRBV6-5
J: TRBJ2-3
size: once
length: 11
D: -
DNA: TGTGCCAGCAGTCTTCCAGATACGCAGTATTTT
CDR3: CASSLPDTQYF

V: TRBV10-3
J: TRBJ2-1
size: -
length: 14
D: -
DNA: TGTGCCATCAAAGTCATAGACGGGGACAATGAGCAGTTCTTC
CDR3: CAIKVIDGDNEQFF

V: TRBV4-2
J: TRBJ1-1
size: -
length: 16
D: TRBD1
DNA: TGTGCCAGCAGCCAAGAAGGGACAGGAGCGAACACTGAAGCTTTCTTT
CDR3: CASSQEGTGANTEAFF

V: TRBV7-9
J: TRBJ1-1
size: once
length: 12
D: -
DNA: TGTGCCAGCAGCTTAGGACTCACTGAAGCTTTCTTT
CDR3: CASSLGLTEAFF

V: TRBV4-3
J: TRBJ1-5
size: -
length: 13
D: -
DNA: TGCGCCAGCAGCCAAGATGTCTATCAGCCCCAGCATTTT
CDR3: CASSQDVYQPQHF

V: TRBV21-1
J: TRBJ2-1
size: -
length: 13
D: -
DNA: TGTGCCGGTTGGACAGGGGAAGACAATGAGCAGTTCTTC
CDR3: CAGWTGEDNEQFF

V: TRBV29-1
J: TRBJ1-2
size: -
length: 13
D: -
DNA: TGCAGCGTTGAAGATCGGGAAGGGAATGGCTACACCTTC
CDR3: CSVEDREGNGYTF

V: TRBV27
J: TRBJ2-7
size: -
length: 12
D: -
DNA: TGTGCCAGCAGTTTATCTTCCTACGAGCAGTACTTC
CDR3: CASSLSSYEQYF

V: TRBV11-1
J: TRBJ2-5
size: -
length: 14
D: -
DNA: TGTGCCAGCTCTCCGCGGGGTATAACGGAGACCCAGTACTTC
CDR3: CASSPRGITETQYF

V: TRBV14
J: TRBJ1-2
size: -
length: 15
D: TRBD1
DNA: TGTGCCAGCAGCCAAGATCGCAGAGGACAGGATGGCTACACCTTC
CDR3: CASSQDRRGQDGYTF

V: TRBV19
J: TRBJ1-1
size: -
length: 13
D: -
DNA: TGTGCCAGTAGTATAGCGCTGAACACTGAAGCTTTCTTT
CDR3: CASSIALNTEAFF

V: TRBV9
J: TRBJ2-3
size: -
length: 14
D: -
DNA: TGTGCCAGCAGCGTAGATCCCCTCCAAAATACGCAGTATTTT
CDR3: CASSVDPLQNTQYF

V: TRBV5-4
J: TRBJ2-4
size: -
length: 14
D: -
DNA: TGTGCCAGCAGCTTCGGCAGGGACAAAAACATTCAGTACTTC
CDR3: CASSFGRDKNIQYF

V: TRBV6-1
J: TRBJ1-1
size: -
length: 10
D: -
DNA: TGTGCCAGTTCGAACACTGAAGCTTTCTTT
CDR3: CASSNTEAFF

V: TRBV2
J: TRBJ2-3
size: -
length: 14
D: TRBD1
DNA: TGTGCCAGCCGAGCCGACAGGGCAACAGATACGCAGTATTTT
CDR3: CASRADRATDTQYF

V: TRBV5-4
J: TRBJ2-7
size: -
length: 14
D: TRBD1
DNA: TGTGCCAGCAGCTCCGGGACAGGGTCGGGAGAGCAGTACTTC
CDR3: CASSSGTGSGEQYF

V: TRBV27
J: TRBJ2-7
size: -
length: 14
D: -
DNA: TGTGCCAGCAGTTTAGGTGGATCGGCCGACGAGCAGTACTTC
CDR3: CASSLGGSADEQYF

V: TRBV6-6
J: TRBJ2-5
size: -
length: 15
D: TRBD2
DNA: TGTGCCAGCACTACTGGCGGGGGACTCCAAGAGACCCAGTACTTC
CDR3: CASTTGGGLQETQYF

V: TRBV28
J: TRBJ1-1
size: -
length: 12
D: TRBD1
DNA: TGTGCCAGCAGTAGGACAGGGTCTGAAGCTTTCTTT
CDR3: CASSRTGSEAFF

V: TRBV7-8
J: TRBJ2-2
size: -
length: 15
D: TRBD2
DNA: TGTGCCAGCAGACCGCGGGGGGGAGAGGCCGGGGAGCTGTTTTTT
CDR3: CASRPRGGEAGELFF

V: TRBV6-5
J: TRBJ2-7
size: -
length: 15
D: -
DNA: TGTGCCAGCGGCCCCCTTAGGAGTTTGGGTAGGGAGCAGTACTTC
CDR3: CASGPLRSLGREQYF

V: TRBV5-4
J: TRBJ2-7
size: -
length: 12
D: -
DNA: TGTGCCAGCAGCCACCCACAGGACAGACAGTACTTC
CDR3: CASSHPQDRQYF

V: TRBV5-4
J: TRBJ2-2
size: -
length: 14
D: TRBD1
DNA: TGTGCCAGCAGCTGGGACAGGGGCACCGGGGAGCTGTTTTTT
CDR3: CASSWDRGTGELFF

V: TRBV5-1
J: TRBJ1-4
size: -
length: 14
D: -
DNA: TGCGCCAGCAGCTTGGACAGGACAAATGAAAAACTGTTTTTT
CDR3: CASSLDRTNEKLFF

V: TRBV9
J: TRBJ2-7
size: -
length: 16
D: TRBD2
DNA: TGTGCCAGCAGCGTGAAGGGGCGGGAGGTGGTACACGAGCAGTACTTC
CDR3: CASSVKGREVVHEQYF

V: TRBV4-1
J: TRBJ2-1
size: once
length: 16
D: -
DNA: TGCGCCAGCAGCCAAGATGCGGCGGGCTCCTACAATGAGCAGTTCTTC
CDR3: CASSQDAAGSYNEQFF

V: TRBV18
J: TRBJ2-6
size: -
length: 13
D: -
DNA: TGTGCCAGCTCACCAACCGGGGCCAACGTCCTGACTTTC
CDR3: CASSPTGANVLTF

V: TRBV11-2
J: TRBJ1-2
size: -
length: 16
D: -
DNA: TGTGCCAGCAGCTTAGTCATCGGACTTCCCTCGGGTGGCTACACCTTC
CDR3: CASSLVIGLPSGGYTF

V: TRBV7-9
J: TRBJ1-1
size: -
length: 17
D: TRBD1
DNA: TGTGCCAGCAGCGCACCGGGACAGGGATATCGGAACACTGAAGCTTTCTTT
CDR3: CASSAPGQGYRNTEAFF

V: TRBV7-2
J: TRBJ1-6
size: -
length: 15
D: -
DNA: TGTGCCAGCAGCTTAAGCCGAGCCTTGGGTTCACCCCTCCACTTT
CDR3: CASSLSRALGSPLHF

V: TRBV25-1
J: TRBJ2-7
size: -
length: 13
D: -
DNA: TGTGCCAGCAGTGGGATTGATGGGTACGAGCAGTACTTC
CDR3: CASSGIDGYEQYF

V: TRBV11-3
J: TRBJ2-1
size: -
length: 16
D: TRBD2
DNA: TGTGCCAGCAGCTTAGAAGGGGGGACTAGCTTCCATGAGCAGTTCTTC
CDR3: CASSLEGGTSFHEQFF

V: TRBV30
J: TRBJ2-1
size: -
length: 16
D: TRBD2
DNA: TGTGCCTGGAGTGTACGCGGTAGCGGGAGGGTAAATGAGCAGTTCTTC
CDR3: CAWSVRGSGRVNEQFF

V: TRBV14
J: TRBJ1-2
size: -
length: 16
D: -
DNA: TGTGCCAGCAGCCAAGGACGAGCGGACAGAGTTAATGGCTACACCTTC
CDR3: CASSQGRADRVNGYTF

V: TRBV5-4
J: TRBJ1-2
size: -
length: 12
D: -
DNA: TGTGCCAGCAGCCCAACAGGGACGGGCTACACCTTC
CDR3: CASSPTGTGYTF

V: TRBV6-5
J: TRBJ1-2
size: -
length: 14
D: TRBD1
DNA: TGTGCCAGCACCAAGCAGGGGGCTAACTATGGCTACACCTTC
CDR3: CASTKQGANYGYTF

V: TRBV7-7
J: TRBJ2-5
size: -
length: 17
D: TRBD2
DNA: TGTGCTAGCAGCCCGCGACGACTAGCGGGGGCCCAAGAGACCCAGTACTTC
CDR3: CASSPRRLAGAQETQYF

V: TRBV5-1
J: TRBJ1-2
size: -
length: 14
D: TRBD1
DNA: TGCGCCAGCAGCGCCGCAGGGGGCGCTTATGGCTACACCTTC
CDR3: CASSAAGGAYGYTF

V: TRBV5-1
J: TRBJ2-1
size: -
length: 12
D: -
DNA: TGCGCCAGCAGCTTGGTCCCGGAGGAGGAGTTCTTC
CDR3: CASSLVPEEEFF

V: TRBV27
J: TRBJ2-7
size: -
length: 14
D: -
DNA: TGTGCCAGCAGATCCCCGCGGGCCTCCTACGAGCAGTACTTC
CDR3: CASRSPRASYEQYF

V: TRBV30
J: TRBJ2-7
size: -
length: 15
D: -
DNA: TGTGCCTGGAATCCTAAGGTGGCAGCCCTCCGCGAGCAGTACTTC
CDR3: CAWNPKVAALREQYF

V: TRBV19
J: TRBJ2-7
size: -
length: 14
D: -
DNA: TGTGCCAGTAGAGATCCGGGGACGTCGGACGAGCAGTACTTC
CDR3: CASRDPGTSDEQYF

V: TRBV4-1
J: TRBJ2-1
size: -
length: 15
D: -
DNA: TGCGCCAGCAGCCAAGCCTTGAGCTCCTACAATGAGCAGTTCTTC
CDR3: CASSQALSSYNEQFF

V: TRBV7-8
J: TRBJ1-1
size: -
length: 14
D: -
DNA: TGTGCCAGCAGCCCCGGAAGGCTAAGGGCTGAAGCTTTCTTT
CDR3: CASSPGRLRAEAFF

V: TRBV14
J: TRBJ2-2
size: -
length: 13
D: -
DNA: TGTGCCAGCAGCCGGACTAACACCGGGGAGCTGTTTTTT
CDR3: CASSRTNTGELFF

V: TRBV5-5
J: TRBJ2-7
size: -
length: 17
D: TRBD1
DNA: TGTGCCAGCAGCCGAGGTTTTACTGGACAGGGGGGAAGCGAGCAGTACTTC
CDR3: CASSRGFTGQGGSEQYF

V: TRBV7-2
J: TRBJ2-5
size: -
length: 16
D: TRBD2
DNA: TGTGCCAGCAGCCCGGGGGGCGGGGGGGGACAAGAGACCCAGTACTTC
CDR3: CASSPGGGGGQETQYF